This TCR beta chain is drawn from a study of shared clonotypes between healthy human individuals. Study overall: With ages of 18 to 49, the donors were two women and a few men.

This clone was detected a few times. Each cell subset's genomic DNA was divided evenly among several immunoSEQ plates. Profiling relied on immunoSEQ multiplex PCR, and the TCRdb table lists in-frame clones only, not all of them. Of about 960,000 clones in the sample, 70% to 85% are singletons; the top ten hold approximately 1.5%. The TCR was taken from a man younger than 35 in good health. The sample taken for sequencing was memory CD4+ T cells sorted from blood. Specified subset: CD45RA-negative fraction.

This CDR3 reads CATSSGSYTDTQYF. The CDR3 region has the DNA TGTGCCACTTCCAGCGGGAGTTACACAGATACGCAGTATTTT. The chain combines TRBV6-1 with TRBJ2-3, with 8 bases matching TRBD2. The CDR3 has 14 residues. Germline V gives CDR1 MNHNS, CDR2 SASEGT. V gave up 10 bases and J gave up 2 bases; unmatched junction bases: 8.